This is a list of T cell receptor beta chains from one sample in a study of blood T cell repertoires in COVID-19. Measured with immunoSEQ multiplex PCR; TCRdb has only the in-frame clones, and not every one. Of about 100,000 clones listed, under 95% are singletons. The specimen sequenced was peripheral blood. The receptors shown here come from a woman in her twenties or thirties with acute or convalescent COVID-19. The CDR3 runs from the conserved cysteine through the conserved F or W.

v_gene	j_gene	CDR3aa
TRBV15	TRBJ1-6	CATSRVGGSPLHF
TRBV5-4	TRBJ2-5	CASSLDGTGEETQYF
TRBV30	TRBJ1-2	CAWSVSSGGTTGYTF
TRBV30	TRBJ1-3	CAWSPRRVLGNTIYF
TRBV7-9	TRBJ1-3	CATSEAPLSGNTIYF
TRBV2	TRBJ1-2	CASRVADYGYTF
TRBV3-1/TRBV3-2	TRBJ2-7	CASSQVTGGFYEQYF
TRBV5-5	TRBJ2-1	CASSFNLNRDREGGRQFF
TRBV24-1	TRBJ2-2	CATSDWGGTGGNTGELFF
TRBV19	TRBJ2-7	CASSTGVRGEQYF
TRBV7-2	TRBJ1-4	CASSAAGTAAGEKLFF
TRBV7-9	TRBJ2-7	CASSSSGRKGYEQYF
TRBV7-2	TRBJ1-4	CASSSSPGGLATNEKLFF
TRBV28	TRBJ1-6	CASKGGAYSPLHF
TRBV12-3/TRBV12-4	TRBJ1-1	CASSLLTGLAAFF
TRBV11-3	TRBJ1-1	CASSTTPPGNIGKTEAFF